This T cell receptor (beta chain) was documented in a study of technical replicates of blood from several donors. Method: immunoSEQ multiplex PCR; TCRdb's copy keeps in-frame clones and lacks some. The sample records approximately 50,000 clones, 85% to 90% being singletons. This sequence was found in a human donor in good health. Some clones in this sample may be carry-over from other donors' samples. Sequencing input: PBMCs.

The CDR3 DNA reads TGTGCCAGCAGTTCAGGACTAGACACAGATACGCAGTATTTT. It is translated as CASSSGLDTDTQYF. The J gene is TRBJ2-3, the V gene TRBV27; 7 nucleotides agree with TRBD2. Trimming removed 4 bases from V and 2 bases from J; junction bases left unmatched: 3. Germline V gene sequence: CDR1 MNHEY, CDR2 SMNVEV (reference sequence). The CDR3 loop spans 14 amino acids.